The 24 T cell receptor beta chains below were found in one sample sequenced in a study of cytomegalovirus exposure and HLA in healthy donors. PCR primers comprised 60 Vbeta and 13 Jbeta primers. Profiling relied on immunoSEQ multiplex PCR, and the TCRdb table lists in-frame clones only, not all of them. The table records about 160,000 clones, about four fifths of them present only once. The sequencing sample was made of PBMCs. The receptor source for this set is a male donor in good health and CMV-seropositive.

The table lists this clone with a few counts. The chain recombines TRBV5-1 with TRBJ1-4; TRBD1 agrees at 11 bases. The V segment lost 4 bases and the J segment 8 bases; nucleotides outside the gene matches: 4. Germline V gene lookup returns CDR1 SGHRS and CDR2 YFSETQ. This CDR3 region has 14 residues. The CDR3, as DNA: TGCGCCAGCAGCCAGGACAGGGGGCGCGAAAAACTGTTTTTT. The encoded protein is CASSQDRGREKLFF.

The gene calls are TRBV19 and TRBJ1-5; TRBD1 is a possible D gene (6 bases). Germline CDR1 reads LNHDA; CDR2 reads SQIVND (reference sequence). The CDR3 sequence is 15 residues long. Trimming shortened V by 5 bases and J by 1 base, and 12 bases separated the two germline ends. The CDR3 DNA follows: TGTGCCAGTAGTTACAGGGAAGGAAGCAATCAGCCCCAGCATTTT. Amino acids: CASSYREGSNQPQHF.

This chain joins TRBV27 and TRBJ2-3, with 7 positions matching TRBD1. The ends lost 2 bases at V and 2 bases at J; junction bases unmatched: 4. This CDR3 has 15 residues. Germline-derived CDR1 and CDR2 are MNHEY and SMNVEV (reference sequence). DNA for the CDR3: TGTGCCAGCAGTTTAAAGGGGGCTTACACAGATACGCAGTATTTT. It specifies CASSLKGAYTDTQYF.

This chain connects TRBV5-1 to TRBJ1-2; 8 bases agree with TRBD1. V was pared by 2 bases and J by 8 bases, with 5 bases of the junction left unmatched. This CDR3 is built from 13 residues. Per the germline V gene, CDR1 is SGHRS and CDR2 is YFSETQ. The CDR3 reads CASSFGQGKGYTF. CDR3 DNA sequence: TGCGCCAGCAGCTTCGGACAGGGTAAAGGCTACACCTTC.

The chain has TRBV30 and TRBJ2-5, with a tentative D call TRBD1 (6 bases). CDR3 length: 13 amino acids. CDR1 is GTSNPN, CDR2 SVGIG, per germline (reference sequence). V shed 0 bases and J shed 2 bases, with 7 bases lying between them. The CDR3 protein is CAWSVGGQETQYF. CDR3 nucleotides: TGTGCCTGGAGTGTAGGGGGACAAGAGACCCAGTACTTC. Supplemented by reference TRBV30 and TRBJ2-5, the full variable domain reads SQTIHQWPATLVQPVGSPLSLECTVEGTSNPNLYWYRQAAGRGLQLLFYSVGIGQISSEVPQNLSASRPQDRQFILSSKKLLLSDSGFYLCAWSVGGQETQYFGPGTRLLVL.

This rearrangement joins TRBV30 to TRBJ1-1; the match to TRBD1 covers 7 bases. The V gene end was trimmed by 5 bases and the J gene end by 5 bases; junction bases not matched to a gene: 5. The CDR3 runs to 12 residues. The germline gives CDR1 GTSNPN, CDR2 SVGIG (reference sequence). The CDR3 loop is CAWYRGRTEAFF. As DNA, the CDR3 is TGTGCCTGGTACAGGGGAAGAACTGAAGCTTTCTTT.

The genes are TRBV9 and TRBJ2-7, with 10 bases lining up with TRBD1. Trimming cost V 3 bases and J 5 bases; bases outside gene matches: 5. Germline V lookup: CDR1 SGDLS, CDR2 YYNGEE. This CDR3 comprises 14 residues. CDR3 loop: CASSAGQGENEQYF. DNA of the CDR3: TGTGCCAGCAGCGCCGGACAGGGGGAAAACGAGCAGTACTTC.

This chain connects TRBV28 to TRBJ2-7; possible D gene TRBD2, 6 bases. The germline V gene has CDR1 MDHEN and CDR2 SYDVKM. Deletions cut 7 bases from V and 4 bases from J, with 17 bases between. This CDR3 spans 14 amino acids. The CDR3: CASTPGGRNYEQYF. The DNA for the CDR3 is TGTGCCAGCACCCCAGGAGGGAGGAATTACGAGCAGTACTTC.

The table lists this clone with a few counts. The chain links TRBV4-1 to TRBJ2-5; 10 bases are a match to TRBD2. This CDR3 has 17 amino acids. The V segment lost 0 bases and the J segment 2 bases; nucleotides outside the gene matches: 6. The germline V gene has CDR1 MGHRA and CDR2 YSYEKL. The CDR3 coding sequence is TGCGCCAGCAGCCAAGATACGAGCGGGGGGGTACAAGAGACCCAGTACTTC. This translates into CASSQDTSGGVQETQYF.

The V gene is TRBV18, the J gene TRBJ2-7, with a weak D call TRBD2 (5 bases). This CDR3 region has 13 residues. V was clipped by 2 bases and J by 7 bases, with 12 bases between them. CDR1 KGHSH and CDR2 LQKENI come from the germline V gene. In DNA, the CDR3 is TGTGCCAGCTCACCAACTCGGACTGGTGAGCAGTACTTC. Protein: CASSPTRTGEQYF.

Turning to this clone: Germline and junction disagree at one end, which may indicate a read error. This chain connects TRBV5-1 to TRBJ2-2; 8 bases are shared with TRBD1. The CDR3 runs 14 residues. CDR1 SGHRS and CDR2 YFSETQ come from the germline V gene. The CDR3 loop reads CASSGQGNTGEPFF. The DNA for the CDR3 is TGCGCCAGCAGTGGACAGGGTAACACCGGGGAGCCGTTTTTT.

V is TRBV7-8 and J is TRBJ1-1; no definite D call. Looked up from germline, CDR1 is SGHVS and CDR2 is FQNEAQ. V was shortened by 1 base and J by 1 base, with 16 bases between the two germline ends. The CDR3 has 17 residues. The CDR3 nucleotides read TGTGCCAGCAGCTTAGGCGGGCCGAGGGCCCCGAACACTGAAGCTTTCTTT. Encoded protein: CASSLGGPRAPNTEAFF. Full variable domain (remainder filled in from reference TRBV7-8 and TRBJ1-1): GAGVSQSPRYKVAKRGQDVALRCDPISGHVSLFWYQQALGQGPEFLTYFQNEAQLDKSGLPSDRFFAERPEGSVSTLKIQRTQQEDSAVYLCASSLGGPRAPNTEAFFGQGTRLTVV.

This clone has only a few counts. The chain recombines TRBV5-1 with TRBJ1-5; weak D call: TRBD1 (6 bases). The CDR3 totals 14 residues. Trimming shortened V by 4 bases and J by 4 bases, and 12 bases separated the two germline ends. The germline CDR1 and CDR2 sequences are SGHRS and YFSETQ. Here the CDR3 reads CASSPGQTNQPQHF. CDR3 nucleotide sequence: TGCGCCAGCAGCCCTGGACAGACTAATCAGCCCCAGCATTTT.

V is TRBV19 and J is TRBJ1-2; D possibly corresponds to TRBD1 (5 bases). Per germline, CDR1 LNHDA and CDR2 SQIVND (reference sequence). V dropped 1 base and J dropped 2 bases, with 14 bases sitting between them. The CDR3 is made up of 16 amino acids. The CDR3 DNA follows: TGTGCCAGTAGTATAGTTGGAGGGGACCTGAACTATGGCTACACCTTC. It codes for CASSIVGGDLNYGYTF.

The CDR3 DNA sequence: TGTGCCAGCAGCTTAGGGGGACAGGGATTCTATGGCTACACCTTC. Its protein product is CASSLGGQGFYGYTF. The chain combines TRBV7-6 with TRBJ1-2, with 9 nucleotides matching TRBD1. Trimming took 1 base from V and 4 from J; bases not matched to a gene: 4. The CDR3 is 15 residues long. Germline-derived CDR1 and CDR2 are SGHVS and FNYEAQ.

The chain carries TRBV13 and TRBJ2-7; 10 bases line up with TRBD2. V lost 5 bases and J lost 3; bases outside the gene matches: 7. The CDR3 contains 15 residues. Germline assignment: CDR1 PRHDT and CDR2 FYEKMQ (reference sequence). CDR3 sequence: CASSPGTSAFYEQYF. Here the CDR3 DNA reads TGTGCCAGCAGCCCGGGGACTAGCGCTTTCTACGAGCAGTACTTC.

The chain recombines TRBV5-4 with TRBJ1-2; D is undetermined. V was shortened by 4 bases and J by 5 bases, with 9 bases between the two germline ends. The germline V gene encodes CDR1 SGHNT and CDR2 YYREEE (reference sequence). The CDR3 has 12 residues. The CDR3 sequence is CASSPEKYGYTF. CDR3 nucleotides: TGTGCCAGCAGCCCTGAGAAATATGGCTACACCTTC.

V and J are TRBV28 and TRBJ1-1; 10 bases are shared with TRBD1. The germline V gene encodes CDR1 MDHEN and CDR2 SYDVKM. J was trimmed by 10 bases and V by 5 bases; bases with no gene match: 7. The CDR3 runs 13 residues. The CDR3 sequence: CASSLPWTGGAFF. Written as DNA, the CDR3 is TGTGCCAGCAGTCTGCCTTGGACAGGGGGAGCTTTCTTT.

The chain carries TRBV6-1 and TRBJ1-6, with 8 bases identical to TRBD1. Germline V lookup: CDR1 MNHNS, CDR2 SASEGT. This CDR3 is 14 amino acids long. The ends lost 6 bases at V and 7 bases at J; junction bases unmatched: 5. The chain's CDR3 is CASRTGEPNSPLHF. The CDR3 nucleotides read TGTGCCAGCAGGACAGGGGAACCCAATTCACCCCTCCACTTT.

J is TRBJ2-3 and V is TRBV25-1; perhaps TRBD1 as D (6 bases). The CDR3 length is 14 residues. CDR1 and CDR2 from the germline V gene are MGHDK and SYGVNS. V was clipped by 2 bases and J by 3 bases, with 9 bases between them. In DNA form, the CDR3 reads TGTGCCAGCAGTGAAGAGAGGGGGACAGATACGCAGTATTTT. It translates to CASSEERGTDTQYF.

V is TRBV11-2 and J is TRBJ2-3; possibly TRBD2 for D (5 bases). The CDR3 runs 20 residues. CDR1 is SGHAT and CDR2 is FQNNGV in the germline V gene. Trimming shortened V by 0 bases and J by 2 bases, and 24 bases separated the two germline ends. This chain's CDR3 is CASSLDSPAGEEDFTDTQYF. DNA of the CDR3: TGTGCCAGCAGCTTAGATTCCCCCGCTGGCGAGGAGGACTTCACAGATACGCAGTATTTT.

The V call is TRBV5-4, the J call TRBJ1-1; 7 bases fit TRBD1. V shed 4 bases, J shed 0 bases, and the junction held 3 bases outside the gene matches. This CDR3 is built from 14 residues. Germline lookup yields CDR1 SGHNT and CDR2 YYREEE (reference sequence). The CDR3 protein is CASSPGQVNTEAFF. The CDR3 DNA reads TGTGCCAGCAGCCCCGGACAGGTGAACACTGAAGCTTTCTTT.

The J gene is TRBJ1-1, the V gene TRBV19; 7 bases are a match to TRBD1. V shed 5 bases and J 1 base; nucleotides not matched to a gene: 7. CDR3 length: 15 amino acids. Germline loops: CDR1 LNHDA, CDR2 SQIVND (reference sequence). CDR3 coding DNA: TGTGCCAGTAGTCCAGTGGGACAGCCGAACACTGAAGCTTTCTTT. Residues: CASSPVGQPNTEAFF.

Concerning this clone: One end of the junction does not line up with germline, which may come from a read error. V is TRBV19 and J is TRBJ2-6; possibly TRBD1 for D (5 bases). The germline V gene encodes CDR1 LNHDA and CDR2 SQIVND (reference sequence). This CDR3 is built from 14 residues. The CDR3 loop is CASTDSSGANGLTF. The CDR3 coding sequence is TGTGCCAGTACCGACAGCTCTGGGGCCAACGGCCTGACTTTC.